This T cell receptor (beta chain) originates from a study of blood T cell repertoires in COVID-19. On the study more broadly: Donors in the United States, Italy and Spain gave samples during acute or convalescent COVID-19. T cells, B-cell-depleted T cells, or PBMCs supplied cDNA or gDNA.

In the original workflow: Cell counts per sample came from amplifying reference gene primers. Produced via immunoSEQ multiplex PCR; TCRdb's table is partial and in-frame only. From that table come the V and J calls and clone size; the DNA was used to work out D and trimming. This sample carries under 100,000 clones, approximately 87% of them seen once, and the ten largest clones take 17%. Germline V gene data show CDR1 as MNHNS and CDR2 as SASEGT. The CDR3 is 13 amino acids. V lost 1 base and J lost 10, with 8 bases in between. This clonotype originated in a human donor in a cohort sampled during active COVID-19. J is TRBJ1-6 and V is TRBV6-1, with no clear D. Material: peripheral blood. CDR3 residues: CASSEDERSPLHF. CDR3 coding DNA: TGTGCCAGCAGTGAAGACGAGCGGTCACCCCTCCACTTT.